This T cell receptor beta chain is from a study of memory CD4+ T cells and cytomegalovirus serostatus. Study overall: This sample comes from healthy Belgian adults, roughly 9 CMV seropositive, 20 to 25 seronegative.

V gave up 3 bases and J gave up 5 bases, with 6 bases separating them. Germline loops: CDR1 MNHNS, CDR2 SASEGT. This CDR3 spans 12 amino acids. The sort gate was single viable CD3+CD4+CD8-CD45RO+ cells for memory CD4+ T cells. Serostatus was set by detecting CMV pp150, pp28, p38, p52 IgG. Per the study methods: After removing out-of-frame reads, 2,204,828 distinct TCRbeta sequences remained. Using immunoSEQ multiplex PCR, the repertoire was profiled, and TCRdb retains in-frame clones only, with some absent. That table supplies the V and J calls and clone size; D and trimming were determined from the DNA. The sample consists of under 50,000 clones, about 73% of them appearing once.

Sequencing was performed on memory CD4+ T cells from blood. The receptor's source is an adult in good health and CMV-seronegative. The rearrangement uses TRBV6-1 and TRBJ2-3, with D uncertain. In DNA form, the CDR3 reads TGTGCCAGCAGTGACCAGTTAGATACGCAGTATTTT. Encoded protein: CASSDQLDTQYF.